One sample yielded the 3 T cell receptor beta chains listed below, sequenced in a study of cytomegalovirus exposure and HLA in healthy donors. TCRdb keeps only in-frame clones here, not all; method: immunoSEQ multiplex PCR. This table holds about 160,000 clones, around 82% found once. Sequencing used PBMCs. All receptors derive from a man under 40 in good health and CMV-seropositive.

The chain is built from TRBV6-6 and TRBJ2-2; D is perhaps TRBD1 (6 bases). The germline V gene has CDR1 MNHNY and CDR2 SVGAGI (reference sequence). The CDR3 loop spans 15 amino acids. V shed 0 bases and J shed 2 bases, with 7 bases lying between them. The CDR3 nucleotides are TGTGCCAGCAGTTACTCGGGACATAACACCGGGGAGCTGTTTTTT. Protein: CASSYSGHNTGELFF.

The chain uses TRBV28 and TRBJ2-1; 10 bases map to TRBD1. Germline V gene lookup returns CDR1 MDHEN and CDR2 SYDVKM. This CDR3 contains 15 residues. Trimming cost V 3 bases and J 7 bases; bases outside gene matches: 6. The CDR3: CASSFRQGARNEQFF. Written as DNA, the CDR3 is TGTGCCAGCAGTTTCCGACAGGGGGCGCGAAATGAGCAGTTCTTC. The full variable domain, its missing parts supplied by reference TRBV28 and TRBJ2-1, is DVKVTQSSRYLVKRTGEKVFLECVQDMDHENMFWYRQDPGLGLRLIYFSYDVKMKEKGDIPEGYSVSREKKERFSLILESASTNQTSMYLCASSFRQGARNEQFFGPGTRLTVL.

As concerns this clone: The sample carries other DNA sequences with the same CDR3. The rearrangement uses TRBV2 and TRBJ2-5; D perhaps matches TRBD2 (6 bases). In germline, CDR1 is SNHLY, CDR2 FYNNEI. The CDR3 is 15 amino acids. With 6 bases removed from V and 0 bases from J, the gap between germline ends came to 14 bases. The CDR3 reads CASSSLRGNQETQYF. CDR3 nucleotides: TGTGCCAGCAGCTCTCTCCGGGGGAACCAAGAGACCCAGTACTTC.